Reported below is one T cell receptor beta chain. Its antigen target is currently unknown. Base quality data are lacking; no much larger clone is found one base away. The entry originates in a study of blood T cells in healthy people across ages (dated by TCRdb to 2015 to 2017). Some background on the complete study: In model experiments, template switching captured about one uniquely barcoded TCR beta cDNA molecule for every two T cells. To avoid experimental bias, donors of different ages were randomly spread across the sequencing lanes. Donors were grouped into four age groups: young (average 16 years), middle-aged (39), aged (62) and long-lived (approximately 78). For two donors (one aged 18 to 30 and one aged 80 or older), the study analyzed two additional independent replicas of 1 million unique cDNA reads from the same blood draw. Age-related changes in TCR beta repertoire diversity were measured in the study by deep sequencing normalized with unique cDNA molecular identifiers. The paper as a whole reports these results and caveats: Compared with the aged group, the long-lived group had more naive CD4+ T cells, fewer expanded clones and increased TCR diversity, a pattern suggesting age selection. As age increased, observed TCR beta diversity per million T cells dropped in a roughly linear way, and a significant reduction was already evident by age 40. The percentage of naive T cells measured by flow cytometry correlated strongly with observed TCR beta diversity. Because profiling used bulk unsorted PBMCs, naive and antigen-experienced compartments could not be compared conclusively. Estimates of total diversity from one million sequenced T cells were regarded as lower bounds and underestimates. Because donor CMV infection status was unknown, age-related changes in expanded clonotypes were potentially confounded.

From V the trimming removes 11 bases and from J it removes 5 bases, while the gene matches leave 7 bases of the junction unaccounted for. The CDR3 contains 12 residues, cysteine and phenylalanine counted. The entry retains the CDR3 DNA only, 36 bases that are in frame from base 1. CDR1 SNHLY and CDR2 FYNNEI are derived from the germline V gene. Donors were 39 systemically healthy Caucasian individuals from Russia aged roughly 6 to 95 years. About 9.1 milliliters of peripheral blood were collected from each donor into EDTA-treated Vacutainer tubes. PBMCs were isolated by Ficoll-Paque density-gradient centrifugation, with at least 7 million obtained per sample. Trizol reagent was used to extract total RNA from the PBMCs, yielding at least 6 micrograms per sample. For every donor, an aliquot of PBMCs went through flow cytometry to measure the percentages of naive CD45RAhigh/CD27high T cells. Library generation was performed with 5' RACE. The sequencing machine was an Illumina HiSeq 2500. A second PCR of roughly 6 to 11 cycles was run with a J-beta primer mix and a sample-barcoded 5' primer. A template-switch 5' adaptor carrying 12 random nucleotides introduced a unique molecular identifier onto each TCR beta cDNA molecule. Each sample yielded at least 3 million CDR3-containing paired-end reads. All of the RNA was converted into first-strand cDNA using the Mint cDNA synthesis kit, with a TRBC-specific oligonucleotide serving as the primer. After uracil-DNA glycosylase treatment, a first 18-cycle PCR used universal primers M1SS and BC2_uni_R on all cDNA. Under the source paper's analysis protocol: For normalization, 1 million high-quality reads were randomly selected from each sample, with every read carrying a distinct molecular identifier. Reads sharing molecular identifiers were discarded rather than binned into consensus sequences. MiTCR, set to a Q25 quality threshold and the strictest error-elimination algorithm, was used for CDR3 identification, clonotype clustering and error correction. A nonparametric unseen species model with Euler transformation was used to estimate lower-bound total TCR beta diversity. TCRdb trimmed the raw reads at Q25, called clones with MiXCR and kept productive beta chains. Each record represents a unique CDR3 protein, reported with the most common genes and DNA among its rows. These V and J calls are TCRdb output, not the study's own analysis. This sample comprises about 730,000 distinct CDR3 sequences, 40% to 45% of them detected only once. The biggest ten clones account for roughly 19% of the sample.

The sequence joins TRBV2 to TRBJ2-7, and 9 junction bases match TRBD1. The sample consisted of blood. The clonotype was recovered from a woman aged 60-75 years in good health. The CDR3 in this case is CADRDRDHEQYF. The DNA sequence follows: TGTGCCGACCGGGACAGGGACCACGAGCAGTACTTC.